This is a list of T cell receptor beta chains from one sample in a study of T cells in Graves' hyperthyroidism and ophthalmopathy. TCRdb re-analysed the multiplex PCR reads in MiXCR, keeping a single row per CDR3 protein. This table holds over 150,000 distinct CDR3 sequences, over 15% found once. Sequencing was done on a sample of blood. The origin of the receptors is a woman in her forties or fifties with Graves' hyperthyroidism. CDR3s include the opening cysteine and the closing phenylalanine or tryptophan. Fields, in order: J gene, D gene, V gene, clone size, CDR3 DNA, CDR3 protein. D genes are given only for firm matches. Size is omitted from some rows. Given values are once, few, many or a class for expanded clones.

j_call: TRBJ1-2; d_call: TRBD1; v_call: TRBV4-1; clone_size: .; cdr3_nt: TGCGCCAGCAGCCGACAGGGGGAATCCTATGGCTACACCTTC; cdr3_aa: CASSRQGESYGYTF
j_call: TRBJ2-3; d_call: .; v_call: TRBV3-1; clone_size: many; cdr3_nt: TGTGCCAGCAGCCAAGGGAGGCGCGAGGGCACAGATACGCAGTATTTT; cdr3_aa: CASSQGRREGTDTQYF
j_call: TRBJ2-1; d_call: .; v_call: TRBV27; clone_size: .; cdr3_nt: TGTGCCAGCAGTTTATGGTGGAGATCCCTTACGGACAATGAGCAGTTCTTC; cdr3_aa: CASSLWWRSLTDNEQFF
j_call: TRBJ1-1; d_call: TRBD1; v_call: TRBV24-1; clone_size: .; cdr3_nt: TGTGCCACCAGGGGAGCCGGGACAGGGGGTACTGAAGCTTTCTTT; cdr3_aa: CATRGAGTGGTEAFF
j_call: TRBJ2-1; d_call: TRBD1; v_call: TRBV5-1; clone_size: many; cdr3_nt: TGCGCCAGCAGCTTGTCCGACAACAGGGGGCGGCGGGATGAGCAGTTCTTC; cdr3_aa: CASSLSDNRGRRDEQFF
j_call: TRBJ2-6; d_call: .; v_call: TRBV27; clone_size: many; cdr3_nt: TGTGCCAGCAGTTTAATTGCCCGGAGCTCTGGGGCCAACGTCCTGACTTTC; cdr3_aa: CASSLIARSSGANVLTF
j_call: TRBJ2-2; d_call: TRBD1; v_call: TRBV7-6; clone_size: many; cdr3_nt: TGTGCCAGCAGCCTTGCCGCCGGGACAGGGTCCACCGGGGAGCTGTTTTTT; cdr3_aa: CASSLAAGTGSTGELFF
j_call: TRBJ2-7; d_call: .; v_call: TRBV27; clone_size: many; cdr3_nt: TGTGCCAGCAGTTGGTCCCAGGGAACCTACGAGCAGTACTTC; cdr3_aa: CASSWSQGTYEQYF
j_call: TRBJ1-2; d_call: TRBD1; v_call: TRBV7-8; clone_size: many; cdr3_nt: TGTGCCAGCAGCAGAGGACAGGGAGGTGGCTACACCTTC; cdr3_aa: CASSRGQGGGYTF
j_call: TRBJ2-7; d_call: TRBD1; v_call: TRBV19; clone_size: few; cdr3_nt: TGTGCCAGTAGTATAGGTGTACCAGGGGGCGGAACCTACGAGCAGTACTTC; cdr3_aa: CASSIGVPGGGTYEQYF
j_call: TRBJ2-7; d_call: TRBD2; v_call: TRBV7-2; clone_size: many; cdr3_nt: TGTGCCAGCAGCGGCGGGGGGGTGCGGGGGAGGGACGAGCAGTACTTC; cdr3_aa: CASSGGGVRGRDEQYF
j_call: TRBJ1-5; d_call: .; v_call: TRBV7-9; clone_size: many; cdr3_nt: TGTGCCAGCAGCTCAGACAGCGATAGCAATCAGCCCCAGCATTTT; cdr3_aa: CASSSDSDSNQPQHF
j_call: TRBJ2-7; d_call: TRBD1; v_call: TRBV6-1; clone_size: many; cdr3_nt: TGTGCCAGTATCTTTCGACAGGGTTCGGGCGAGCAGTACTTC; cdr3_aa: CASIFRQGSGEQYF
j_call: TRBJ2-2; d_call: .; v_call: TRBV20-1; clone_size: many; cdr3_nt: TGCAGTGCTAGAGTGGGGGGGCGCGGCACCGGGGAGCTGTTTTTT; cdr3_aa: CSARVGGRGTGELFF
j_call: TRBJ2-1; d_call: .; v_call: TRBV10-2; clone_size: many; cdr3_nt: TGCGCCAGCAGTGATGGGGAGGAGATCCAAAACAATGAGCAGTTCTTC; cdr3_aa: CASSDGEEIQNNEQFF
j_call: TRBJ1-2; d_call: .; v_call: TRBV7-9; clone_size: .; cdr3_nt: TGTGCCAGCAGCTTAACCGGACAGCCCTATGGCTACACCTTC; cdr3_aa: CASSLTGQPYGYTF
j_call: TRBJ2-5; d_call: TRBD2; v_call: TRBV7-2; clone_size: many; cdr3_nt: TGTGCCAGCAGCCTCCAGACTAGCGGGGGGGCGGAGACCCAGTACTTC; cdr3_aa: CASSLQTSGGAETQYF
j_call: TRBJ1-2; d_call: .; v_call: TRBV19; clone_size: many; cdr3_nt: TGTGCTACCAGTAGTCGCCGGCCAGCCCACTATGGCTACACCTTC; cdr3_aa: CATSSRRPAHYGYTF
j_call: TRBJ1-1; d_call: .; v_call: TRBV2; clone_size: many; cdr3_nt: TGTGCCAGCAAACGAGTAACAGGTACTGAAGCTTTCTTT; cdr3_aa: CASKRVTGTEAFF
j_call: TRBJ2-1; d_call: TRBD1; v_call: TRBV5-1; clone_size: .; cdr3_nt: TGCGCCAGCAGCTTGGAACAGGGGGCTCGGAGCAATGAGCAGTTCTTC; cdr3_aa: CASSLEQGARSNEQFF
j_call: TRBJ2-1; d_call: .; v_call: TRBV7-6; clone_size: many; cdr3_nt: TGTGCCAGCAGCTTTCGGGGGGCCGGAATTTACAATGAGCAGTTCTTC; cdr3_aa: CASSFRGAGIYNEQFF
j_call: TRBJ1-2; d_call: TRBD1; v_call: TRBV4-1; clone_size: many; cdr3_nt: TGCGCCAGCAGCCAAGAGAGACAGGGGATCTATGGCTACACCTTC; cdr3_aa: CASSQERQGIYGYTF
j_call: TRBJ1-1; d_call: .; v_call: TRBV28; clone_size: many; cdr3_nt: TGTGCCAGCAGTTTCCTAGGGGGAGCCACTGAAGCTTTCTTT; cdr3_aa: CASSFLGGATEAFF
j_call: TRBJ2-1; d_call: TRBD2; v_call: TRBV6-1; clone_size: many; cdr3_nt: TGTGCCAGCAGTAGCCTCCCTACTAGCGGGGGGCTTTACAATGAGCAGTTCTTC; cdr3_aa: CASSSLPTSGGLYNEQFF
j_call: TRBJ2-7; d_call: TRBD1; v_call: TRBV28; clone_size: many; cdr3_nt: TGTGCCAGCAGTTTGGACAGGACGCGCGAGCAGTACTTC; cdr3_aa: CASSLDRTREQYF
j_call: TRBJ1-1; d_call: .; v_call: TRBV28; clone_size: once; cdr3_nt: TGTGCCAGCAGTTCCCGGGGCCCCAACACTGAAGCTTTCTTT; cdr3_aa: CASSSRGPNTEAFF
j_call: TRBJ2-5; d_call: TRBD1; v_call: TRBV29-1; clone_size: many; cdr3_nt: TGCATCGCAGGACAGGGCCAAGAGACCCAGTACTTC; cdr3_aa: CIAGQGQETQYF
j_call: TRBJ2-1; d_call: .; v_call: TRBV9; clone_size: many; cdr3_nt: TGTGCCAGCAGCGTAGATTCCTACAATGAGCAGTTCTTC; cdr3_aa: CASSVDSYNEQFF
j_call: TRBJ1-6; d_call: .; v_call: TRBV2; clone_size: .; cdr3_nt: TGTGCCAGCAGTGTAGGGGTCAATTCACCCCTCCACTTT; cdr3_aa: CASSVGVNSPLHF
j_call: TRBJ1-1; d_call: .; v_call: TRBV7-9; clone_size: many; cdr3_nt: TGTGCCGTCGATGAGGATATGAACACTGAAGCTTTCTTT; cdr3_aa: CAVDEDMNTEAFF
j_call: TRBJ2-1; d_call: .; v_call: TRBV29-1; clone_size: many; cdr3_nt: TGCAGCGTTGACGGAGAGGCCGACGTGGCGGGGACTTCATACAATGAGCAGTTCTTC; cdr3_aa: CSVDGEADVAGTSYNEQFF